What follows are 13 T cell receptor beta chains derived from one specimen sequenced in a study of cytomegalovirus exposure and HLA in healthy donors. Researchers ran the PCR with 60 Vbeta and 13 Jbeta primers. Assay: immunoSEQ multiplex PCR; the TCRdb copy retains only in-frame clones and omits some. The listing contains tens of thousands of clones. The sequenced sample consisted of PBMCs. The source of these receptors is a woman in her thirties in good health and CMV-seropositive.

The rearrangement joins TRBV18 to TRBJ2-3; 7 bases are a match to TRBD1. Per the germline V gene, CDR1 is KGHSH and CDR2 is LQKENI. The CDR3 length is 13 residues. V shed 6 bases and J 3 bases; nucleotides not matched to a gene: 3. As DNA, the CDR3 is TGTGCCAGCTCGCAGGGACAGACAGATACGCAGTATTTT. Translating gives CASSQGQTDTQYF. The full variable domain, its missing parts supplied by reference TRBV18 and TRBJ2-3, is NAGVMQNPRHLVRRRGQEARLRCSPMKGHSHVYWYRQLPEEGLKFMVYLQKENIIDESGMPKERFSAEFPKEGPSILRIQQVVRGDSAAYFCASSQGQTDTQYFGPGTRLTVL.

V gene TRBV12-5 combines with J gene TRBJ1-1; D remains unclear. Germline values: CDR1 LGHNT, CDR2 FRNRAP. The CDR3 has 13 amino acids. Between the trimmed V and J ends, which lost 2 bases and 1 base, there was a span of 5 bases. The CDR3 nucleotides read TGTGCTAGTGGTTTGACTCAGAACACTGAAGCTTTCTTT. This sequence encodes CASGLTQNTEAFF.

The chain is built from TRBV15 and TRBJ2-7, with D perhaps matching TRBD1 (7 bases). V lost 1 base to trimming and J lost 2 bases, with 12 bases between them. Germline CDR1 and CDR2: LNHNV and YYDKDF (reference sequence). The CDR3 length is 15 residues. CDR3 DNA sequence: TGTGCCACCAGCAGAGCCACAGGGGAGGCCTACGAGCAGTACTTC. Its protein product is CATSRATGEAYEQYF.

V is TRBV5-1 and J is TRBJ2-2; TRBD2 is a possible D gene (5 bases). The V end was cut by 2 bases, the J end by 7 bases, with 15 bases between. The length of the CDR3 is 15 residues. Germline CDR1 and CDR2: SGHRS and YFSETQ. CDR3 sequence reads: CASSFGGKRDGELFF. CDR3 in DNA: TGCGCCAGCAGCTTCGGTGGGAAGAGGGACGGGGAGCTGTTTTTT.

As concerns this clone: Other DNA sequences in the same sample also yield this CDR3. This chain uses TRBV5-6 with TRBJ2-5, with D perhaps matching TRBD2 (6 bases). Deletions cut 0 bases from V and 3 bases from J, with 12 bases between. The CDR3 covers 15 residues. The V gene's germline CDR1 is SGHDT and CDR2 YYEEEE. The CDR3 is CASSLALAREETQYF. For the CDR3, the DNA is TGTGCCAGCAGCTTGGCACTAGCCCGGGAAGAGACCCAGTACTTC.

The genes are TRBV7-9 and TRBJ1-2; D is ambiguous. The CDR3 is 13 residues long. Deletions cut 7 bases from V and 0 bases from J, with 9 bases between. Germline V gene data show CDR1 as SEHNR and CDR2 as FQNEAQ (reference sequence). The CDR3 region is CASTLATNYGYTF. The CDR3 nucleotides are TGTGCCAGCACCCTTGCGACTAACTATGGCTACACCTTC.

The DNA of the CDR3 is TGTGCCAGCAGTCTACGAAAAGCGGGAGAGACCCAGTACTTC. This gives the protein CASSLRKAGETQYF. The rearrangement joins TRBV27 to TRBJ2-5; tentatively, D is TRBD2 (6 bases). The V gene lost 5 bases and the J gene lost 4 bases, with 14 bases spanning the gap. This CDR3 contains 14 residues. Per germline, CDR1 MNHEY and CDR2 SMNVEV (reference sequence).

The gene calls are TRBV7-2 and TRBJ1-2; D may be TRBD1 (5 bases). Germline V gene data show CDR1 as SGHTA and CDR2 as FQGNSA. With 4 bases removed from V and 2 bases from J, the gap between germline ends came to 11 bases. The CDR3 sequence is 14 residues long. CDR3 loop: CASSSMAGNYGYTF. CDR3 DNA sequence: TGTGCCAGCAGCTCCATGGCAGGGAACTATGGCTACACCTTC.

This chain connects TRBV6-5 to TRBJ1-1; unclear D gene. The ends were cut back, 6 bases at V and 1 base at J, with 9 bases in the middle. CDR1 is MNHEY, CDR2 SVGAGI, per germline. The CDR3 runs to 13 residues. CDR3 sequence (DNA): TGTGCCAGCAGGCTCAGTCCGAACACTGAAGCTTTCTTT. Its translation: CASRLSPNTEAFF.

This chain joins TRBV4-1 and TRBJ1-1; no clear D. Germline CDR1 is MGHRA and CDR2 is YSYEKL. V gave up 1 base and J gave up 0 bases, with 9 bases separating them. This CDR3 contains 15 residues. The CDR3 nucleotides read TGCGCCAGCAGCCAAGTAACAGCCATGAACACTGAAGCTTTCTTT. It translates to CASSQVTAMNTEAFF.

V is TRBV27 and J is TRBJ1-5, with D unclear. The CDR3 extends over 15 amino acids. Germline V lookup: CDR1 MNHEY, CDR2 SMNVEV (reference sequence). With 5 bases removed from V and 0 bases from J, the gap between germline ends came to 11 bases. For the CDR3, the DNA is TGTGCCAGCAGTCCACCGGGTTATAGCAATCAGCCCCAGCATTTT. Protein: CASSPPGYSNQPQHF.

V usage is TRBV9 and J usage is TRBJ1-2, with 9 bases matching TRBD1. The CDR3 is made up of 14 amino acids. J gave up 4 bases and V 4 bases, and 5 bases lay outside the gene matches. From germline, CDR1 is SGDLS and CDR2 YYNGEE. The CDR3 region is CASSRTGDSYGYTF. The CDR3 nucleotides are TGTGCCAGCAGCCGGACAGGGGACAGCTATGGCTACACCTTC.

The chain is built from TRBV10-3 and TRBJ2-5; unclear D gene. The germline CDR1 and CDR2 sequences are ENHRY and SYGVKD. This CDR3 region has 13 residues. The V and J ends lost 2 bases and 2 bases respectively, with 6 bases between them. The CDR3: CAISEGIQETQYF. The CDR3 nucleotides read TGTGCCATCAGTGAGGGCATTCAAGAGACCCAGTACTTC.